This TCR beta chain was sequenced during a study of cytomegalovirus exposure and HLA in healthy donors. PCR used 60 Vbeta primers and 13 Jbeta primers. Sequencing used immunoSEQ multiplex PCR; TCRdb keeps in-frame clones, though not all of them. The repertoire holds roughly 200,000 clones, with about 80% as singletons. Germline-derived CDR1 and CDR2 are MNHEY and SVGAGI. The CDR3 sequence is 13 residues long. V lost 6 bases, J lost 4 bases, and 12 bases lay in between. About this clone itself: Its antigen is as yet unknown.

Study results and limitations: When a later analysis was performed, an Asian-associated ancestry cluster reportedly had fewer N-insertions than the roughly 690-donor mean. Across donors, most TCRs were seen rarely, yet some public ones were widespread. DRB1 had the most TCR associations and HLA-C the fewest, a later analysis found, with rates varying by HLA locus. TCR beta V segments were, for the most part, productive about 87% or about 30% of the time in an earlier analysis.

The sequence was collected from a woman aged 60-75 years in good health and CMV-seropositive. The V and J genes are TRBV6-5 and TRBJ1-2; D is possibly TRBD1 (5 bases). Input material: PBMCs. The CDR3 DNA follows: TGTGCCAGCAGGGAGGGGCCCTCCTATGGCTACACCTTC. This codes for CASREGPSYGYTF.